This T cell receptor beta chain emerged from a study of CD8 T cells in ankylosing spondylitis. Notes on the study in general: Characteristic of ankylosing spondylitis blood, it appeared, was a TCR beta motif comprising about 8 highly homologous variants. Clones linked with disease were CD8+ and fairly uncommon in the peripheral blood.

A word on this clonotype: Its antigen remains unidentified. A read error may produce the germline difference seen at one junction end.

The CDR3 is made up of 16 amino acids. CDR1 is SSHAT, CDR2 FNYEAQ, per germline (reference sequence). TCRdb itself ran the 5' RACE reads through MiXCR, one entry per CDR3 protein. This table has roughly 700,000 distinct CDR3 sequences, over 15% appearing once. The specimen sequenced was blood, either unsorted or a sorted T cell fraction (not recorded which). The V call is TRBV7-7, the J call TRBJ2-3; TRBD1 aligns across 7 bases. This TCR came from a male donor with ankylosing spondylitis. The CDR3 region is CASSLGGLTGRDTQYF. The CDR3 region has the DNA TGTGCTAGCAGCTTAGGGGGCCTTACTGGGAGAGATACGCAGTATTTT.